A single sample is the source of the 10 T cell receptor beta chains below, sequenced in a study of T cells in Graves' hyperthyroidism and ophthalmopathy. Amplified TCR beta CDR3 regions came from RNA transcripts. The HTBI primer set served for first-round RT-PCR of the TCR CDR3. In TCRdb, the multiplex PCR reads were re-called with MiXCR into one record per CDR3 protein. The sample carries about 480,000 distinct CDR3 sequences, approximately 25% recorded once. Source material: blood. All receptors derive from a woman aged 25-40 years with Graves' ophthalmopathy.

This clonotype has a count of ten or more. The CDR3 reads CASSGIAGVPTGELFF. The CDR3 nucleotides are TGTGCCAGCAGCGGTATAGCGGGGGTTCCCACCGGGGAGCTGTTTTTT. V is TRBV11-2 and J is TRBJ2-2; 9 nucleotides agree with TRBD2. Germline values: CDR1 SGHAT, CDR2 FQNNGV. The CDR3 consists of 16 residues. Losses at the gene ends were 5 bases for V and 4 bases for J; bases not matched to a gene: 8.

Ten or more counts support this clonotype. The CDR3 sequence: CASSHGQGNNQPQHF. CDR3 DNA: TGTGCCAGCAGTCACGGCCAGGGAAACAATCAGCCCCAGCATTTT. The chain employs TRBV6-5 and TRBJ1-5; a possible D gene is TRBD1 (5 bases). V was clipped by 5 bases and J by 3 bases, with 14 bases between them. This CDR3 has 15 amino acids. Germline CDR1 MNHEY, CDR2 SVGAGI.

CDR3 sequence: CASSIQGAGGELFF. The CDR3 nucleotides read TGTGCCAGTAGTATACAGGGGGCTGGCGGGGAGCTGTTTTTT. The V call is TRBV19, the J call TRBJ2-2; 8 bases agree with TRBD1. The V gene end was trimmed by 2 bases and the J gene end by 7 bases; junction bases not matched to a gene: 3. CDR3 length: 14 amino acids. Germline loops: CDR1 LNHDA, CDR2 SQIVND (reference sequence).

V gene TRBV6-5 combines with J gene TRBJ2-5; possible D gene TRBD1, 5 bases. Trimming removed 3 bases from V and 5 bases from J, with 19 bases in between. The CDR3 runs to 16 residues. CDR1 and CDR2 (germline): MNHEY, SVGAGI. CDR3 protein: CASSYYADRSEETQYF. CDR3 sequence (DNA): TGTGCCAGCAGTTATTATGCTGACAGAAGTGAGGAGACCCAGTACTTC.

Many counts were recorded for this clonotype. The chain has TRBV7-2 and TRBJ2-5; possibly TRBD1 for D (6 bases). V was cut by 1 base and J by 5 bases, with 11 bases left in between. Germline assignment: CDR1 SGHTA and CDR2 FQGNSA. This CDR3 is built from 14 residues. The CDR3: CASSLGTDGETQYF. The CDR3, as DNA: TGTGCCAGCAGCTTAGGGACAGATGGGGAGACCCAGTACTTC. Using reference TRBV7-2 and TRBJ2-5 for the parts outside the CDR3, the full variable domain is GAGVSQSPSNKVTEKGKDVELRCDPISGHTALYWYRQSLGQGLEFLIYFQGNSAPDKSGLPSDRFSAERTGGSVSTLTIQRTQQEDSAVYLCASSLGTDGETQYFGPGTRLLVL.

The genes are TRBV6-2 or TRBV6-3 and TRBJ1-1; D is unclear. The CDR3 loop spans 9 amino acids. V was pared by 2 bases and J by 11 bases, with 3 bases between. The germline CDR1 and CDR2 sequences are MNHEY and SVGEGT. The CDR3, as DNA: TGTGCCAGCAGTTACCCCGCTTTCTTT. Residues: CASSYPAFF.

This clonotype turned up a few times. It may be a read error: a sequence one base away is much more abundant. The chain carries TRBV6-1 and TRBJ2-2; a possible D gene is TRBD1 (7 bases). The CDR3 loop spans 13 amino acids. Germline assignment: CDR1 MNHNS and CDR2 SASEGT. The DNA for the CDR3 is TGTGCCAGCAGCCGCGGGACAGCCGGGGAGCTGTGTTTT. This gives the protein CASSRGTAGELCF.

J is TRBJ2-7 and V is TRBV6-2 or TRBV6-3; 7 bases are a match to TRBD2. The length of the CDR3 is 14 residues. V was pared by 6 bases and J by 2 bases, with 7 bases of the junction left unmatched. Germline V gene data show CDR1 as MNHEY and CDR2 as SVGEGT. The DNA of the CDR3 is TGTGCCAGCAGAAGGGGCGGGAGCACCTACGAGCAGTACTTC. Protein product: CASRRGGSTYEQYF.

V is TRBV6-2 or TRBV6-3 and J is TRBJ1-5; 7 positions match TRBD1. The germline V gene encodes CDR1 MNHEY and CDR2 SVGEGT. The CDR3 is made up of 18 amino acids. V was clipped by 3 bases and J by 0 bases; unmatched bases: 11. The DNA of the CDR3 is TGTGCCAGCAGTTATTATGCGTTTGGACAGGATAGCAATCAGCCCCAGCATTTT. Its translation is CASSYYAFGQDSNQPQHF.

This chain connects TRBV12-3 or TRBV12-4 to TRBJ1-6; D is unclear. The CDR3 has 13 amino acids. The V and J ends lost 3 bases and 10 bases respectively, with 10 bases between them. Here the CDR3 DNA reads TGTGCCAGCAGTTTCGTCCGCTCCTCACCCCTCCACTTT. Encoded protein: CASSFVRSSPLHF.